A selection of T cell receptor beta chains follows, all from one sample in a study of blood T cell repertoires in COVID-19. Here immunoSEQ multiplex PCR was the method, and the copy in TCRdb shows in-frame clones only, minus some. In the table there are 100,000 to 150,000 clones, roughly 80% of which are singletons. The sample comprised peripheral blood. The receptors shown here come from a woman aged 30 to 39 who had recovered from COVID-19. Each CDR3 is given with its conserved first and last residue. Each record gives: V gene, clone size, J gene, CDR3 length, D gene, CDR3 DNA, CDR3 protein. A D gene is named only where the DNA matches it firmly. Size is omitted from some rows. Given values are once, few, many or a class for expanded clones.

TRBV2	NA	TRBJ1-2	11	TRBD1	TGTGCCAGCAGGGGACAGGATGGCTACACCTTC	CASRGQDGYTF
TRBV19	NA	TRBJ1-2	13	TRBD1	TGTGCCAGTAGTTCCCGGACAGGTAGGGGCTACACCTTC	CASSSRTGRGYTF
TRBV7-3	NA	TRBJ2-1	13	NA	TGTGCCAGCAGCCCCCGACTAGTCAATGAGCAGTTCTTC	CASSPRLVNEQFF
TRBV12-5	NA	TRBJ2-7	17	TRBD2	TGTGCTAGTGGTTTGGCCGTTCGGGGGGAGGGAACCCACGAGCAGTACTTC	CASGLAVRGEGTHEQYF
TRBV29-1	NA	TRBJ2-1	13	TRBD1	TGCAGCGTTTGGGACAGGGGTCACAATGAGCAGTTCTTC	CSVWDRGHNEQFF
TRBV2	NA	TRBJ1-1	13	NA	TGTGCCAGCAGTAGAACAGGGAGAACTGAAGCTTTCTTT	CASSRTGRTEAFF
TRBV6-6	once	TRBJ2-2	15	NA	TGTGCCAGCAGCCGTCGGACGCGGGGCACCGGGGAGCTGTTTTTT	CASSRRTRGTGELFF
TRBV4-1	NA	TRBJ2-3	11	NA	TGCGCGACCGGGGACTCAGATACGCAGTATTTT	CATGDSDTQYF
TRBV5-5	NA	TRBJ2-7	12	NA	TGTGCCAGCAGCGGCCTTGAGGCCAAGCAGTACTTC	CASSGLEAKQYF
TRBV30	NA	TRBJ2-7	13	TRBD1	TGTGCCTGGGGGACAGGGGGAGAGTACGAGCAGTACTTC	CAWGTGGEYEQYF
TRBV29-1	NA	TRBJ2-2	16	TRBD1	TGCAGCGCCGTGGCCGCGGGACAGGGTTATATCGGGGAGCTGTTTTTT	CSAVAAGQGYIGELFF
TRBV12-5	NA	TRBJ2-3	12	NA	TGTGCTAGTGGTCAAACAGCAGATACGCAGTATTTT	CASGQTADTQYF
TRBV12-3/TRBV12-4	NA	TRBJ2-4	13	NA	TGTGCCAGCAGTTTAGGACAGAAAAACATTCAGTACTTC	CASSLGQKNIQYF
TRBV2	NA	TRBJ1-5	13	TRBD1	TGTGCCGGAAAGACAGGGGAGGATCAGCCCCAGCATTTT	CAGKTGEDQPQHF
TRBV29-1	few	TRBJ2-5	14	TRBD2	TGCAGCGTTGCCTACGGGGGGGGACAAGAGACCCAGTACTTC	CSVAYGGGQETQYF
TRBV5-1	NA	TRBJ2-2	14	TRBD1	TGCGCCAGCAGCTCGGACAGGGGAATCGGGGAGCTGTTTTTT	CASSSDRGIGELFF
TRBV6-5	NA	TRBJ2-5	14	NA	TGTGCCAGCAGTCAGCCAGGGGGGCCCAAGACCCAGTACTTC	CASSQPGGPKTQYF
TRBV10-2	NA	TRBJ1-2	15	TRBD1	TGCGCCAGCAGTGAGACAACGGGACAGGGTAACGGCTACACCTTC	CASSETTGQGNGYTF
TRBV6-5	once	TRBJ2-1	15	NA	TGTGCCAGCTCGCAAGGAGCGGTAGATGGGCGTGAGCAGTTCTTC	CASSQGAVDGREQFF
TRBV6-5	once	TRBJ1-5	14	TRBD1	TGTGCCAGCAGTTCAGAGACAGGGTCTCAGCCCCAGCATTTT	CASSSETGSQPQHF
TRBV11-3	NA	TRBJ2-2	14	TRBD2	TGTGCCAGCAGCCCAGGACTAGCTCCCGGGGAGCTGTTTTTT	CASSPGLAPGELFF
TRBV7-9	NA	TRBJ1-4	15	TRBD1	TGTGCCAGCAGCGGCAGGACAGGGTGGGGTGAAAAACTGTTTTTT	CASSGRTGWGEKLFF
TRBV9	NA	TRBJ2-5	15	TRBD1	TGTGCCAGCAGCGTAAGGGGGACAGGAGAAGAGACCCAGTACTTC	CASSVRGTGEETQYF
TRBV5-1	few	TRBJ1-2	17	TRBD1	TGCGCCAGCAGCTCCCGGACAGGGGCCACGACTAACTATGGCTACACCTTC	CASSSRTGATTNYGYTF
TRBV18	NA	TRBJ2-3	14	NA	TGTGCCAGCTCACGACCTGAGAACACAGATACGCAGTATTTT	CASSRPENTDTQYF
TRBV7-9	NA	TRBJ1-2	17	TRBD1	TGTGCCAGCAGCCAGGGACAGGCGGTCCTCGCTAACTATGGCTACACCTTC	CASSQGQAVLANYGYTF
TRBV5-6	NA	TRBJ2-3	18	NA	TGTGCCAGCAGCTTGGAGGGCCCCGGGCGGGGTGCCGCTGATACGCAGTATTTT	CASSLEGPGRGAADTQYF
TRBV10-2	NA	TRBJ1-1	13	TRBD1	TGCGCCAGCAATGACAGGGAAGACACTGAAGCTTTCTTT	CASNDREDTEAFF
TRBV18	NA	TRBJ1-5	16	TRBD1	TGTGCCAGCTCGCGCCTCGGGACAGGAGACAATCAGCCCCAGCATTTT	CASSRLGTGDNQPQHF
TRBV18	NA	TRBJ2-3	15	NA	TGTGCCAGCTCACCATGGGCAGCTAGCACAGATACGCAGTATTTT	CASSPWAASTDTQYF